One and the same sample provided the 20 T cell receptor beta chains below, sequenced in a study of T cell changes during pregnancy in multiple sclerosis. Measured with immunoSEQ multiplex PCR; TCRdb has only the in-frame clones, and not every one. The sample includes about 100,000 clones, 92% seen only once; the top ten take approximately 2%. Sequences were derived from peripheral blood, sampled after pregnancy. The receptors were sampled from a female donor with multiple sclerosis, enrolled in a pregnancy study.

The rearrangement links TRBV7-2 to TRBJ2-1; 7 nucleotides match TRBD2. V trimming: 6 bases; J trimming: 4 bases; junction bases outside the gene matches: 12. Germline lookup yields CDR1 SGHTA and CDR2 FQGNSA. The CDR3 runs 16 residues. The CDR3 DNA sequence: TGTGCCAGCAGGTTCAGCGGGGCCCCTGGATACAATGAGCAGTTCTTC. The encoded protein is CASRFSGAPGYNEQFF.

The rearrangement links TRBV5-1 to TRBJ1-6; D unclear. This CDR3 has 14 amino acids. V was cut by 1 base and J by 7 bases, with 9 bases left in between. CDR1 is SGHRS and CDR2 is YFSETQ in the germline V gene. The CDR3 DNA follows: TGCGCCAGCAGCTTGTACAGTGCCAATTCACCCCTCCACTTT. Its protein product is CASSLYSANSPLHF.

The V and J genes are TRBV7-3 and TRBJ2-1, with 7 bases lining up with TRBD2. Per germline, CDR1 SGHTA and CDR2 FQGTGA. This CDR3 has 15 residues. The J segment lost 3 bases and the V segment lost 2 bases, leaving 4 bases of the junction unmatched. CDR3 sequence (DNA): TGTGCCAGCAGCTTACAGCGGGATAACTACAATGAGCAGTTCTTC. It translates to CASSLQRDNYNEQFF.

This clone was counted once. The genes are TRBV27 and TRBJ2-5, with 12 positions matching TRBD2. The CDR3 is made up of 15 amino acids. CDR1 is MNHEY and CDR2 is SMNVEV in the germline V gene (reference sequence). After removal of 11 bases from V and 5 bases from J, the junction contained 12 bases not matched to a gene. The CDR3 protein is CAEPRASGRGETQYF. The CDR3, as DNA: TGTGCCGAACCCCGGGCTAGCGGGAGGGGGGAGACCCAGTACTTC.

V gene TRBV7-9 combines with J gene TRBJ2-1; D might be TRBD1 (5 bases). The CDR3 spans 12 residues. CDR1 and CDR2 (germline): SEHNR, FQNEAQ (reference sequence). The germline V and J ends were trimmed by 1 base and 9 bases, with 7 bases remaining between them. The CDR3 sequence: CASSLVGVEQFF. The CDR3 DNA reads TGTGCCAGCAGCTTAGTAGGGGTTGAGCAGTTCTTC.

This clone was detected a few times. This chain uses TRBV19 with TRBJ1-6; D is ambiguous. V lost 2 bases and J lost 8, with 13 bases in between. The CDR3 totals 15 residues. The germline V gene encodes CDR1 LNHDA and CDR2 SQIVND (reference sequence). The CDR3: CASSIREGPDSPLHF. In DNA form, the CDR3 reads TGTGCCAGTAGTATACGGGAGGGTCCCGATTCACCCCTCCACTTT. The whole variable domain, remainder taken from reference TRBV19 and TRBJ1-6, is DGGITQSPKYLFRKEGQNVTLSCEQNLNHDAMYWYRQDPGQGLRLIYYSQIVNDFQKGDIAEGYSVSREKKESFPLTVTSAQKNPTAFYLCASSIREGPDSPLHFGNGTRLTVT.

The table lists this clone with a few counts. This chain connects TRBV5-6 to TRBJ2-7; D ambiguous. The CDR3 has 18 residues. V was cut by 2 bases and J by 2 bases, with 23 bases left in between. CDR1 is SGHDT, CDR2 YYEEEE, per germline. The CDR3 protein is CASSLRQTFSIITYEQYF. CDR3 sequence (DNA): TGTGCCAGCAGCTTACGGCAGACTTTCTCAATTATAACCTACGAGCAGTACTTC.

The chain is built from TRBV7-9 and TRBJ2-1; D perhaps matches TRBD1 (6 bases). CDR1 is SEHNR and CDR2 is FQNEAQ in the germline V gene (reference sequence). Trimming took off 1 base at V and 8 bases at J, with 12 bases between the two ends. There are 14 residues in the CDR3. The CDR3 loop is CASSLESGVHEQFF. For the CDR3, the DNA is TGTGCCAGCAGCTTAGAATCAGGGGTTCATGAGCAGTTCTTC.

The V gene is TRBV28, the J gene TRBJ1-2; D is perhaps TRBD1 (5 bases). Per germline, CDR1 MDHEN and CDR2 SYDVKM. V lost 6 bases and J lost 5, with 10 bases in between. The CDR3 runs to 12 residues. The CDR3 DNA is TGTGCCAGCAGGGATGGGGCTTATGGCTACACCTTC. It encodes CASRDGAYGYTF.

This clone occurred a few times. The chain uses TRBV2 and TRBJ2-5, with 7 positions matching TRBD1. J was trimmed by 5 bases and V by 4 bases; bases with no gene match: 4. CDR1 and CDR2 (germline): SNHLY, FYNNEI. The CDR3 sequence is 13 residues long. The CDR3: CASSVDRSETQYF. The CDR3 DNA sequence: TGTGCCAGCAGTGTGGACAGGTCGGAGACCCAGTACTTC.

CDR3 sequence reads: CASSLVSGNNEQFF. The CDR3 nucleotides read TGTGCCAGCAGCTTAGTTAGCGGTAACAATGAGCAGTTCTTC. The V call is TRBV7-2, the J call TRBJ2-1; D is perhaps TRBD2 (6 bases). The CDR3 length is 14 residues. CDR1 and CDR2 (germline): SGHTA, FQGNSA. Trimming took 1 base from V and 5 from J, leaving 9 bases between them.

This chain connects TRBV5-1 to TRBJ2-1, with 9 bases identical to TRBD2. Per germline, CDR1 SGHRS and CDR2 YFSETQ. This CDR3 is 18 amino acids long. Trimming cost V 4 bases and J 9 bases; bases outside gene matches: 20. The CDR3: CASSTGHTTGTSRGEQFF. For the CDR3, the DNA is TGCGCCAGCAGCACGGGACACACCACCGGGACTAGCCGGGGTGAGCAGTTCTTC.

The chain couples TRBV27 to TRBJ1-6, with TRBD1 identical over 7 bases. CDR3 length: 15 amino acids. The J segment lost 5 bases and the V segment lost 5 bases, leaving 6 bases of the junction unmatched. Germline CDR1 MNHEY, CDR2 SMNVEV (reference sequence). The CDR3 region has the DNA TGTGCCAGCAGTCCTAGACAGGGAGATAATTCACCCCTCCACTTT. It translates to CASSPRQGDNSPLHF.

The chain recombines TRBV21-1 with TRBJ2-7; the table's D call, TRBD1, has no DNA check behind it. TRBV21-1 is assigned pseudogene status. CDR3 length: 15 amino acids. CDR3 loop: CASSKGGRRGYEQYF. The CDR3 nucleotides are TGTGCCAGCAGCAAAGGGGGCCGGCGCGGTTACGAGCAGTACTTC.

V is TRBV19 and J is TRBJ2-1; 9 nucleotides line up with TRBD1. This CDR3 has 17 residues. Germline lookup yields CDR1 LNHDA and CDR2 SQIVND (reference sequence). V was clipped by 1 base and J by 7 bases; unmatched bases: 11. The CDR3 DNA is TGTGCCAGTAGTATAGGTCTGATCTGGGACAGGGAAAATGAGCAGTTCTTC. This gives the protein CASSIGLIWDRENEQFF.

The chain employs TRBV7-3 and TRBJ2-3; 10 bases align to TRBD1. The germline gives CDR1 SGHTA, CDR2 FQGTGA. J lost 9 bases, V lost 3 bases, and 12 bases had no gene match. The CDR3 consists of 16 residues. The CDR3 nucleotides read TGTGCCAGCAGCTTGACAGGGGGCACCCCTCCGGGGACGCAGTATTTT. It specifies CASSLTGGTPPGTQYF.

J is TRBJ1-2 and V is TRBV6-1, with 9 bases that match TRBD1. The CDR3 covers 14 residues. CDR1 and CDR2 from the germline V gene are MNHNS and SASEGT. Trimming took 6 bases from V and 1 from J; bases not matched to a gene: 3. CDR3: CASRPGQGNYGYTF. The DNA for the CDR3 is TGTGCCAGCAGGCCGGGACAGGGTAACTATGGCTACACCTTC.

The gene calls are TRBV5-1 and TRBJ1-6, with a weak D call TRBD1 (6 bases). The ends were cut back, 1 base at V and 7 bases at J, with 18 bases in the middle. The CDR3 consists of 17 residues. Germline loops: CDR1 SGHRS, CDR2 YFSETQ. As DNA, the CDR3 is TGCGCCAGCAGCTTGCAAACTACAGGGCGGGGGAATTCACCCCTCCACTTT. Protein sequence: CASSLQTTGRGNSPLHF.

The V gene is TRBV2, the J gene TRBJ1-1; perhaps TRBD1 as D (6 bases). Germline lookup yields CDR1 SNHLY and CDR2 FYNNEI. The CDR3 has 14 residues. With 4 bases removed from V and 1 base from J, the gap between germline ends came to 10 bases. CDR3 DNA sequence: TGTGCCAGCAGTGTAGAACAGGGGAACACTGAAGCTTTCTTT. Protein sequence: CASSVEQGNTEAFF.

This chain uses TRBV28 with TRBJ2-7, with a weak D call TRBD2 (5 bases). The germline V and J ends were trimmed by 3 bases and 0 bases, with 9 bases remaining between them. Per germline, CDR1 MDHEN and CDR2 SYDVKM. This CDR3 is built from 14 residues. CDR3 nucleotide sequence: TGTGCCAGCAGTTTGATGGGGAGCTCCTACGAGCAGTACTTC. Translating gives CASSLMGSSYEQYF. Complete variable domain (other parts from reference TRBV28 and TRBJ2-7): DVKVTQSSRYLVKRTGEKVFLECVQDMDHENMFWYRQDPGLGLRLIYFSYDVKMKEKGDIPEGYSVSREKKERFSLILESASTNQTSMYLCASSLMGSSYEQYFGPGTRLTVT.